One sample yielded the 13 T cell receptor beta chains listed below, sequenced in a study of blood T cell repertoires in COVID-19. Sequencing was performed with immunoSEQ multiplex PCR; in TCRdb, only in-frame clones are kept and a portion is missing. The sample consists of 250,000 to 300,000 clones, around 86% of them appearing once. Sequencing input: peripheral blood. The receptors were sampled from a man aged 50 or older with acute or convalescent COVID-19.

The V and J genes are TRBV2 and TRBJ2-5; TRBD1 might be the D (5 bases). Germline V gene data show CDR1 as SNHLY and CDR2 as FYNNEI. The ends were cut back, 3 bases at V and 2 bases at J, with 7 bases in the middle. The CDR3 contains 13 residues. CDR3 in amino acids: CASSDGAQETQYF. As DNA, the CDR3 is TGTGCCAGCAGTGATGGGGCGCAAGAGACCCAGTACTTC.

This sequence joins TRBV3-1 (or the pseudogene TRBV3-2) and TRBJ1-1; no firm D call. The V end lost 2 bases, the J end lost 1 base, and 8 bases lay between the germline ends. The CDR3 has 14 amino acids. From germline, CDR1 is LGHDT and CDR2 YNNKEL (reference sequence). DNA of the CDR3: TGTGCCAGCAGCCAAATGGTCGGGAACACTGAAGCTTTCTTT. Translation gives CASSQMVGNTEAFF.

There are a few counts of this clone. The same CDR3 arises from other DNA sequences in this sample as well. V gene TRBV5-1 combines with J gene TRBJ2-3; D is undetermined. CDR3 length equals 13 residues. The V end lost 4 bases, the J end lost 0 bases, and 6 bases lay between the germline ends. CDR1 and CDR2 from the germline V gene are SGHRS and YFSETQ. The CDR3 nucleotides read TGCGCCAGCAGCCCCGGGAGCACAGATACGCAGTATTTT. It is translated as CASSPGSTDTQYF.

This chain's CDR3 is CASSYRTGEFPYEQYF. In DNA form, the CDR3 reads TGTGCCAGCAGCTACCGGACAGGGGAGTTTCCCTACGAGCAGTACTTC. The chain has TRBV3-1 (or the pseudogene TRBV3-2) and TRBJ2-7; 9 bases are shared with TRBD1. Trimming took 5 bases from V and 2 from J; bases not matched to a gene: 10. CDR1 LGHDT and CDR2 YNNKEL come from the germline V gene (reference sequence). The CDR3 spans 16 residues.

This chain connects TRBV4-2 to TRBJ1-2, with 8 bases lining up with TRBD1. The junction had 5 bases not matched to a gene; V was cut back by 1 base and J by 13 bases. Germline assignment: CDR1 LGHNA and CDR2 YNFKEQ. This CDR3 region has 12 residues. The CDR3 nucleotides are TGTGCCAGCAGCCAAGTCAGGGGGCCCGCCACCTTC. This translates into CASSQVRGPATF.

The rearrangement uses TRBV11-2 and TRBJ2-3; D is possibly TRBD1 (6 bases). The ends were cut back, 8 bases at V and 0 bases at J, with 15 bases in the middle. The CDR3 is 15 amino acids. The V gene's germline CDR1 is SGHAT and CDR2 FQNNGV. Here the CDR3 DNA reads TGTGCCAGCTCCGGGGACATACGAAGCACAGATACGCAGTATTTT. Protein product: CASSGDIRSTDTQYF.

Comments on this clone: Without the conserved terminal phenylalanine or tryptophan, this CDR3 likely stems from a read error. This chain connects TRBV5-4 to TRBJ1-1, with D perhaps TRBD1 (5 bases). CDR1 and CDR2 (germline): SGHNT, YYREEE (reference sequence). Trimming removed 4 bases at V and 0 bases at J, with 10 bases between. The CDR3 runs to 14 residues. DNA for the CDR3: TGTGCCAGCAGCCTCGGAGGGGTGAACACTGAAGCTTTCCTT. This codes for CASSLGGVNTEAFL.

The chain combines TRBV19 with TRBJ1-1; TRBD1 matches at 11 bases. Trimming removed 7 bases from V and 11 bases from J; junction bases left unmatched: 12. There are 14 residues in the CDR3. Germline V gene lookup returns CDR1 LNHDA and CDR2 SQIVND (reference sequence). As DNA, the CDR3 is TGTGCCAGTACCCGGGACAGGGGGTCCCGCGGCGCTTTCTTT. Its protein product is CASTRDRGSRGAFF.

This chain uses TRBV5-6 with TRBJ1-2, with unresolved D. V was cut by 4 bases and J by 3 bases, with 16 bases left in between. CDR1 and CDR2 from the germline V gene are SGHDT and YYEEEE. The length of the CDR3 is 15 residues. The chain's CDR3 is CASSAFGPRDYGYTF. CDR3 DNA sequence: TGTGCCAGCAGCGCATTTGGTCCCCGGGACTATGGCTACACCTTC.

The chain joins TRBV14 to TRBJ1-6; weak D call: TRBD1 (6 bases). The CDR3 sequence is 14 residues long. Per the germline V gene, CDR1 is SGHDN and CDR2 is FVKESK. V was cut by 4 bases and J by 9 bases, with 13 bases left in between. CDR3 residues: CASSPSGGGSPLHF. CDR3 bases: TGTGCCAGCAGCCCAAGCGGGGGCGGTTCACCCCTCCACTTT. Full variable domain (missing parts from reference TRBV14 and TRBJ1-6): EAGVTQFPSHSVIEKGQTVTLRCDPISGHDNLYWYRRVMGKEIKFLLHFVKESKQDESGMPNNRFLAERTGGTYSTLKVQPAELEDSGVYFCASSPSGGGSPLHFGNGTRLTVT.

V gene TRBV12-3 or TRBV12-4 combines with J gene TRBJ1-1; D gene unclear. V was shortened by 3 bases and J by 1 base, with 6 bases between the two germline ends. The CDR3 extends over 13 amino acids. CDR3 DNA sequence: TGTGCCAGCAGTTTCAGCGGGAACACTGAAGCTTTCTTT. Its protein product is CASSFSGNTEAFF.

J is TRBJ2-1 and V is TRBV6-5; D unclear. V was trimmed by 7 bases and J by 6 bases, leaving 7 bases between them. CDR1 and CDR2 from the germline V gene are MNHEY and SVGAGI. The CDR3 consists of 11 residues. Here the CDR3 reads CASNNPNEQFF. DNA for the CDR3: TGTGCCAGCAACAACCCCAATGAGCAGTTCTTC.

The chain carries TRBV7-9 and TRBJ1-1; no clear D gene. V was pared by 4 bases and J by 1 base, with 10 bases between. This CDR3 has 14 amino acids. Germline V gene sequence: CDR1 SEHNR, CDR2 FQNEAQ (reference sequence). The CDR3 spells CASSSRRQNTEAFF. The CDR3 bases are TGTGCCAGCAGCTCAAGGCGACAGAACACTGAAGCTTTCTTT.